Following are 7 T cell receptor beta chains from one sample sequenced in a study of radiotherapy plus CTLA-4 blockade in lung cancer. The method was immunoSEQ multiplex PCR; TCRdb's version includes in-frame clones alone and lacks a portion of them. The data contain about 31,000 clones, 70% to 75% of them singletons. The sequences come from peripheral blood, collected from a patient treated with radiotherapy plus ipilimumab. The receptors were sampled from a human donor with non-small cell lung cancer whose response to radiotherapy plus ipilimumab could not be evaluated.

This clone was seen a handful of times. The CDR3 sequence: CASSPSGGSSYEQYF. CDR3 in DNA: TGTGCCAGCTCACCTTCGGGGGGGAGCTCCTACGAGCAGTACTTC. This chain uses TRBV18 with TRBJ2-7; 8 positions agree with TRBD2. V gave up 3 bases and J gave up 0 bases; unmatched junction bases: 4. Germline values: CDR1 KGHSH, CDR2 LQKENI. The CDR3 spans 15 residues.

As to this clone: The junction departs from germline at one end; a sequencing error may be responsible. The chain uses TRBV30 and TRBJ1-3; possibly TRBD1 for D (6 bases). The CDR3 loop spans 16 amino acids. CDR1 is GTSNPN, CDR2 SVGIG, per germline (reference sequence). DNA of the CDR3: TGTGCCTGGAGTTCACCCTTGGACAGCTCTGAAAACACCATATATTTT. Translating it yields CAWSSPLDSSENTIYF. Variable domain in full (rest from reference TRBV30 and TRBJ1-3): SQTIHQWPATLVQPVGSPLSLECTVEGTSNPNLYWYRQAAGRGLQLLFYSVGIGQISSEVPQNLSASRPQDRQFILSSKKLLLSDSGFYLCAWSSPLDSSENTIYFGEGSWLTVV.

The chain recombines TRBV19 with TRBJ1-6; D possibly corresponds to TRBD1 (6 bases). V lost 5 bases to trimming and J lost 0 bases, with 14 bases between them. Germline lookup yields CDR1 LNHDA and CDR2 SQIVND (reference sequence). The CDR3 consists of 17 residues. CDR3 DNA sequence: TGTGCCAGTAGTCCTCAGGGGATGAGCTCCTATAATTCACCCCTCCACTTT. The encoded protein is CASSPQGMSSYNSPLHF. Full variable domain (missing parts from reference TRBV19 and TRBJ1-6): DGGITQSPKYLFRKEGQNVTLSCEQNLNHDAMYWYRQDPGQGLRLIYYSQIVNDFQKGDIAEGYSVSREKKESFPLTVTSAQKNPTAFYLCASSPQGMSSYNSPLHFGNGTRLTVT.

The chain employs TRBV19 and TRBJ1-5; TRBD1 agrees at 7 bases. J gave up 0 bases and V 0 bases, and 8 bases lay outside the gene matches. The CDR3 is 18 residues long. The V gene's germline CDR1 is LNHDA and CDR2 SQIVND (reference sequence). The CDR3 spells CASSIDRDRLYSNQPQHF. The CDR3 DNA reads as TGTGCCAGTAGTATAGACCGGGACAGACTTTATAGCAATCAGCCCCAGCATTTT.

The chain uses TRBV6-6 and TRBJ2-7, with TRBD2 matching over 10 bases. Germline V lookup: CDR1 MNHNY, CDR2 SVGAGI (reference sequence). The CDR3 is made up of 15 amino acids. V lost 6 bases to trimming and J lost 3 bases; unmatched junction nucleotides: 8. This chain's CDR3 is CASRPGTSAYYEQYF. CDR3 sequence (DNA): TGTGCCAGCAGGCCAGGGACTAGCGCATACTACGAGCAGTACTTC.

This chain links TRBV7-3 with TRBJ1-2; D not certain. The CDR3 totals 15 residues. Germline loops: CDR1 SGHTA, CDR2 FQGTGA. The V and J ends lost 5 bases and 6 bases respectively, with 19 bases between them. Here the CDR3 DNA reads TGTGCCAGCAGCCCTAGGCGGACGGCGGAGGATGGCTACACCTTC. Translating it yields CASSPRRTAEDGYTF. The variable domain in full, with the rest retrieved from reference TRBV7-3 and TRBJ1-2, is GAGVSQTPSNKVTEKGKYVELRCDPISGHTALYWYRQSLGQGPEFLIYFQGTGAADDSGLPNDRFFAVRPEGSVSTLKIQRTERGDSAVYLCASSPRRTAEDGYTFGSGTRLTVV.

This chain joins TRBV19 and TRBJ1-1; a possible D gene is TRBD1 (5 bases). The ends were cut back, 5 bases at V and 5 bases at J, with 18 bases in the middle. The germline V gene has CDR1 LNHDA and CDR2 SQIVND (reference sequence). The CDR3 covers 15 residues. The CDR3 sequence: CASSVLAGRGTEAFF. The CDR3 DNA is TGTGCCAGTAGTGTCCTCGCGGGGCGAGGTACTGAAGCTTTCTTT.